This T cell receptor (beta chain) stems from a study of T cell repertoires in cytomegalovirus infection. Study context: Evidence of both CMV infection and a matching HLA type came from public TCR beta signatures.

TCRdb reprocessed the reads via MiXCR and lists one record per CDR3 protein. The sample has under 350,000 distinct CDR3 sequences, less than 25% seen once; the top ten hold about 21%. The CDR3 consists of 15 residues. CDR1 is SEHNR and CDR2 is FQNEAQ in the germline V gene (reference sequence). V was pared by 2 bases and J by 6 bases, with 14 bases between. This clonotype occurred many times. Its specificity is not known. This sample comprised cultured PBMCs, obtained from culture after CMV antigen stimulation. The receptor comes from a human donor in good health (CMV status not recorded). Some clones in this sample may be carry-over from other donors' samples. This chain connects TRBV7-9 to TRBJ2-1; D is uncertain. The CDR3 loop is CASSLSQNYINEQFF. The CDR3 coding sequence is TGTGCCAGCAGCTTAAGCCAAAACTACATCAATGAGCAGTTCTTC.